The 21 T cell receptor beta chains listed next were all sequenced from one sample in a study of CD8+ T cells in alopecia areata. Extracted RNA was reverse transcribed, and the resulting cDNA served as sequencing template. The data were produced by immunoSEQ multiplex PCR, yet TCRdb's version contains in-frame clones alone and is incomplete. The repertoire holds around 190,000 clones, with 45% to 70% as singletons. Sequencing used CD8+ T cells sorted from blood. The source of these receptors is a human donor in good health.

V and J are TRBV14 and TRBJ2-4; 8 bases fit TRBD1. The CDR3 sequence is 12 residues long. Looked up from germline, CDR1 is SGHDN and CDR2 is FVKESK. The V and J ends lost 4 bases and 13 bases, in that order; junction bases with no gene match: 6. The CDR3 reads CASSPQGALQYF. Here the CDR3 DNA reads TGTGCCAGCAGCCCCCAGGGGGCCCTCCAGTACTTC.

The chain has TRBV7-2 and TRBJ2-7; D gene unclear. V was pared by 4 bases and J by 6 bases, with 10 bases between. CDR3 length equals 12 residues. Germline lookup yields CDR1 SGHTA and CDR2 FQGNSA. DNA of the CDR3: TGTGCCAGCAGCTACCCCGGCGGCGAGCAGTACTTC. Amino acid sequence: CASSYPGGEQYF. The whole variable domain, remainder taken from reference TRBV7-2 and TRBJ2-7, is GAGVSQSPSNKVTEKGKDVELRCDPISGHTALYWYRQSLGQGLEFLIYFQGNSAPDKSGLPSDRFSAERTGGSVSTLTIQRTQQEDSAVYLCASSYPGGEQYFGPGTRLTVT.

This clone came up a few times. V and J are TRBV4-1 and TRBJ1-2; D uncertain. Trimming took 0 bases from V and 2 from J, leaving 7 bases between them. The germline V gene has CDR1 MGHRA and CDR2 YSYEKL. The CDR3 runs 14 residues. The CDR3 protein is CASSQDNSNYGYTF. CDR3 nucleotides: TGCGCCAGCAGCCAAGATAACAGCAACTATGGCTACACCTTC.

The gene calls are TRBV7-9 and TRBJ2-1; D is uncertain. The CDR3 covers 13 residues. CDR1 and CDR2 from the germline V gene are SEHNR and FQNEAQ (reference sequence). V lost 10 bases and J 0 bases, leaving 10 bases between the germline ends. For the CDR3, the DNA is TGTGCCACCGAGCAGAGCTCCTACAATGAGCAGTTCTTC. Residues: CATEQSSYNEQFF.

This clone has a handful of counts. V usage is TRBV5-1 and J usage is TRBJ2-1; D is unclear. V was pared by 2 bases and J by 2 bases, with 11 bases between. Germline-derived CDR1 and CDR2 are SGHRS and YFSETQ. This CDR3 region has 15 residues. In nucleotides, the CDR3 is TGCGCCAGCAGCTTAGCCCCAAGCACCTACAATGAGCAGTTCTTC. It translates to CASSLAPSTYNEQFF.

The rearrangement links TRBV7-9 to TRBJ2-7, with a tentative D call TRBD1 (5 bases). Germline CDR1 reads SEHNR; CDR2 reads FQNEAQ (reference sequence). V was trimmed by 3 bases and J by 7 bases, leaving 13 bases between them. The CDR3 consists of 13 residues. CDR3: CASSFITGSEQYF. In DNA form, the CDR3 reads TGTGCCAGCAGCTTTATAACAGGTTCGGAGCAGTACTTC. The whole variable domain, filled in from reference TRBV7-9 and TRBJ2-7, reads DTGVSQNPRHKITKRGQNVTFRCDPISEHNRLYWYRQTLGQGPEFLTYFQNEAQLEKSRLLSDRFSAERPKGSFSTLEIQRTEQGDSAMYLCASSFITGSEQYFGPGTRLTVT.

This chain uses TRBV5-1 with TRBJ2-1; D unresolved. This CDR3 comprises 12 residues. Trimming left V 0 bases short and J 7 bases short, with 5 bases between. Germline V gene data show CDR1 as SGHRS and CDR2 as YFSETQ. CDR3 sequence (DNA): TGCGCCAGCAGCTTGGTGGTAAATGAGCAGTTCTTC. Residues: CASSLVVNEQFF.

The count of this clone is one. This chain uses TRBV30 with TRBJ1-2; D is unresolved. CDR1 is GTSNPN, CDR2 SVGIG, per germline (reference sequence). This CDR3 region has 13 residues. The V gene lost 0 bases and the J gene lost 7 bases, with 12 bases spanning the gap. The CDR3 nucleotides are TGTGCCTGGAGTGTAATCAGTGATTCTGGCTACACCTTC. Protein product: CAWSVISDSGYTF.

This sequence joins TRBV29-1 and TRBJ1-1; D is unclear. Germline CDR1 reads SQVTM; CDR2 reads ANQGSEA. V was shortened by 7 bases and J by 8 bases, with 11 bases between the two germline ends. The CDR3 has 10 amino acids. CDR3 coding DNA: TGCAGCGCGTCGACCAAGGAAGCTTTCTTT. As protein: CSASTKEAFF.

V gene TRBV9 combines with J gene TRBJ1-3; possibly TRBD1 for D (6 bases). The V and J ends lost 4 bases and 4 bases respectively, with 18 bases between them. Germline CDR1 and CDR2: SGDLS and YYNGEE. CDR3 size: 16 residues. DNA for the CDR3: TGTGCCAGCAGCCCCCCCCGCGGGGGCGTGGGAAACACCATATATTTT. Protein sequence: CASSPPRGGVGNTIYF. Variable domain in full (rest from reference TRBV9 and TRBJ1-3): DSGVTQTPKHLITATGQRVTLRCSPRSGDLSVYWYQQSLDQGLQFLIQYYNGEERAKGNILERFSAQQFPDLHSELNLSSLELGDSALYFCASSPPRGGVGNTIYFGEGSWLTVV.

The gene calls are TRBV4-1 and TRBJ2-1; 9 bases are shared with TRBD2. The V and J ends lost 4 bases and 3 bases, in that order; junction bases with no gene match: 4. This CDR3 is 15 amino acids long. Germline V CDR1 and CDR2: MGHRA, YSYEKL. CDR3 sequence reads: CASSPAGGIYNEQFF. In DNA, the CDR3 is TGCGCCAGCAGCCCAGCGGGGGGCATCTACAATGAGCAGTTCTTC.

The V call is TRBV7-2, the J call TRBJ1-6, with D possibly being TRBD1 (5 bases). Trimming removed 6 bases at V and 7 bases at J, with 16 bases between. Germline CDR1 is SGHTA and CDR2 is FQGNSA. The CDR3 loop spans 15 amino acids. The CDR3 region has the DNA TGTGCCAGCAGTCCCAGGGTTAGGGACAATTCACCCCTCCACTTT. Its translation: CASSPRVRDNSPLHF.

The rearrangement joins TRBV30 to TRBJ1-1, with D unresolved. The CDR3 totals 13 residues. V was cut by 1 base and J by 1 base, with 7 bases left in between. Germline lookup yields CDR1 GTSNPN and CDR2 SVGIG (reference sequence). The CDR3 reads CAWSENRNTEAFF. The CDR3 nucleotides are TGTGCCTGGAGTGAAAACAGGAACACTGAAGCTTTCTTT.

Only a few counts were recorded for this clone. This rearrangement joins TRBV2 to TRBJ1-5; D possibly corresponds to TRBD1 (5 bases). V was trimmed by 6 bases and J by 3 bases, leaving 9 bases between them. This CDR3 region has 13 residues. Germline V gene lookup returns CDR1 SNHLY and CDR2 FYNNEI. CDR3 nucleotide sequence: TGTGCCAGCAGACAGGCCGTCAATCAGCCCCAGCATTTT. Its translation: CASRQAVNQPQHF.

The genes are TRBV10-2 and TRBJ2-1; 7 bases map to TRBD1. V was pared by 10 bases and J by 9 bases, with 6 bases of the junction left unmatched. From germline, CDR1 is WSHSY and CDR2 SAAADI. CDR3 length: 11 residues. The DNA for the CDR3 is TGCGCCATTGGCGAGGGGGCTGAGCAGTTCTTC. This codes for CAIGEGAEQFF.

V gene TRBV29-1 combines with J gene TRBJ1-1; 11 bases are shared with TRBD1. The CDR3 has 14 residues. The germline gives CDR1 SQVTM, CDR2 ANQGSEA. Trimming removed 7 bases from V and 2 bases from J; junction bases left unmatched: 6. The CDR3 here is CSARTGGGNTEAFF. CDR3 DNA sequence: TGCAGCGCCCGGACAGGGGGCGGAAACACTGAAGCTTTCTTT.

V gene TRBV12-5 combines with J gene TRBJ1-2, with a tentative D call TRBD1 (6 bases). The CDR3 consists of 13 residues. Trimming took 6 bases from V and 0 from J, leaving 8 bases between them. Germline V gene lookup returns CDR1 LGHNT and CDR2 FRNRAP. The CDR3 bases are TGTGCTAGTGGCCCAGGGGCTAACTATGGCTACACCTTC. This codes for CASGPGANYGYTF.

V gene TRBV6-4 combines with J gene TRBJ1-5; 9 nucleotides align to TRBD1. Germline assignment: CDR1 MRHNA and CDR2 SNTAGT. Trimming at V came to 4 bases and at J to 2 bases, leaving 9 bases not matched to a gene. CDR3 length equals 17 residues. Here the CDR3 DNA reads TGTGCCAGCAGTGGGGGGACAGGGAGAGAGGGCAATCAGCCCCAGCATTTT. It is translated as CASSGGTGREGNQPQHF.

This clone was counted a few times. The rearrangement links TRBV7-3 to TRBJ2-2; D is unclear. This CDR3 is built from 13 residues. Looked up from germline, CDR1 is SGHTA and CDR2 is FQGTGA. Deletions cut 6 bases from V and 4 bases from J, with 9 bases between. For the CDR3, the DNA is TGTGCCAGCAGTTCGGACGTCACCGGGGAGCTGTTTTTT. Translated, it gives CASSSDVTGELFF.

The rearrangement links TRBV5-6 to TRBJ1-1; tentative D call: TRBD1 (6 bases). The V and J ends lost 3 bases and 6 bases respectively, with 12 bases between them. The CDR3 is 13 residues long. Germline V gene data show CDR1 as SGHDT and CDR2 as YYEEEE. In nucleotides, the CDR3 is TGTGCCAGCAGCTCGGGGGACAACCCTGAAGCTTTCTTT. Residues: CASSSGDNPEAFF.

This clone was found a few times. The V call is TRBV6-4, the J call TRBJ2-3; 8 bases match TRBD2. The CDR3 totals 17 residues. The germline V gene has CDR1 MRHNA and CDR2 SNTAGT. V shed 0 bases and J 1 base; nucleotides not matched to a gene: 6. As DNA, the CDR3 is TGTGCCAGCAGTGACTCGAGCCCCGGGGGGGGCACAGATACGCAGTATTTT. Its protein is CASSDSSPGGGTDTQYF.